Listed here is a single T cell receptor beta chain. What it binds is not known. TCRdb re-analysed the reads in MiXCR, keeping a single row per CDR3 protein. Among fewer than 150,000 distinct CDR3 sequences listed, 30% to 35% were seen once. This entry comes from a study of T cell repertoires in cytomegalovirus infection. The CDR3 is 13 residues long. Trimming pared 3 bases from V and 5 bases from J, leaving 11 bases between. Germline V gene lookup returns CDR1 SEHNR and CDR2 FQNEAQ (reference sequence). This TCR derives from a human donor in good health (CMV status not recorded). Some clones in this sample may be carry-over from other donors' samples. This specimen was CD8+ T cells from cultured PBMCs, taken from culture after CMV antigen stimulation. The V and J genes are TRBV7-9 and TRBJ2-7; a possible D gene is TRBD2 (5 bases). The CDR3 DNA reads TGTGCCAGCAGCTTTGATCGGGGAAACGAGCAGTACTTC. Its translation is CASSFDRGNEQYF.